The 23 T cell receptor beta chains presented below share a single source sample, sequenced in a study of blood T cell repertoires in COVID-19. Data came from immunoSEQ multiplex PCR; TCRdb stores just in-frame clones and leaves some out. Among 150,000 or so clones listed, 70% to 90% were seen once. Sequencing was performed on PBMCs or T cells enriched from blood (not recorded which). Every receptor here comes from a woman aged 50 to 65 who had recovered from COVID-19.

Only one count was recorded for this clone. The gene calls are TRBV7-9 and TRBJ2-5, with unresolved D. The CDR3 totals 16 residues. Germline V lookup: CDR1 SEHNR, CDR2 FQNEAQ (reference sequence). Trimming shortened V by 3 bases and J by 2 bases, and 16 bases separated the two germline ends. The CDR3 DNA reads TGTGCCAGCAGCTTTTTGTTCGGGTTAGGACAAGAGACCCAGTACTTC. The encoded protein is CASSFLFGLGQETQYF. The full variable domain, completed using reference TRBV7-9 and TRBJ2-5, is DTGVSQNPRHKITKRGQNVTFRCDPISEHNRLYWYRQTLGQGPEFLTYFQNEAQLEKSRLLSDRFSAERPKGSFSTLEIQRTEQGDSAMYLCASSFLFGLGQETQYFGPGTRLLVL.

The chain links TRBV5-1 to TRBJ2-1, with 7 bases identical to TRBD2. The CDR3 totals 15 residues. With 4 bases clipped from V and 1 base from J, the junction kept 5 bases outside the gene matches. The germline V gene has CDR1 SGHRS and CDR2 YFSETQ. Here the CDR3 reads CASSQLARSYNEQFF. The CDR3 DNA follows: TGCGCCAGCAGCCAACTAGCGAGGTCCTACAATGAGCAGTTCTTC.

This clone was seen more than once but under ten times. This chain connects TRBV7-9 to TRBJ2-1; TRBD2 matches 8 bases. This CDR3 has 14 amino acids. V was pared by 1 base and J by 10 bases, with 6 bases of the junction left unmatched. The germline V gene encodes CDR1 SEHNR and CDR2 FQNEAQ (reference sequence). CDR3 region: CASSLVAGTGEQFF. The CDR3, as DNA: TGTGCCAGCAGCTTAGTAGCGGGGACCGGAGAGCAGTTCTTC.

On this clone itself: Germline and junction disagree at one end, which may indicate a read error. This chain connects TRBV6-5 to TRBJ1-1; 7 positions agree with TRBD1. CDR3 size: 15 residues. Germline loops: CDR1 MNHEY, CDR2 SVGAGI. The CDR3 loop reads CASSDSGQPNTEAFF. CDR3 coding DNA: TGTGCCAGCAGTGACTCGGGACAGCCGAACACTGAAGCTTTCTTT.

The chain links TRBV24-1 to TRBJ1-2; 8 bases fit TRBD1. Germline trimming cut 7 bases from V and 8 bases from J; bases unmatched to any gene: 8. The CDR3 totals 13 residues. Germline-derived CDR1 and CDR2 are KGHDR and SFDVKD. DNA of the CDR3: TGTGCCACCAGGGGGACAGGATCTGGGGGCTACACCTTC. It translates to CATRGTGSGGYTF.

This chain connects TRBV7-9 to TRBJ2-1; D is unresolved. Germline V CDR1 and CDR2: SEHNR, FQNEAQ (reference sequence). The CDR3 runs to 13 residues. Deletions cut 1 base from V and 4 bases from J, with 5 bases between. CDR3 sequence (DNA): TGTGCCAGCAGCTTAGTACAGTACAATGAGCAGTTCTTC. Translating it yields CASSLVQYNEQFF.

The J gene is TRBJ1-3, the V gene TRBV7-6, with D possibly matching TRBD1 (6 bases). Germline values: CDR1 SGHVS, CDR2 FNYEAQ. Deletions cut 4 bases from V and 0 bases from J, with 19 bases between. The CDR3 consists of 18 residues. For the CDR3, the DNA is TGTGCCAGCAGCTCTCAAACCCCTACAGGGTACTCTGGAAACACCATATATTTT. It encodes CASSSQTPTGYSGNTIYF.

The chain uses TRBV6-5 and TRBJ2-3; D not certain. Per the germline V gene, CDR1 is MNHEY and CDR2 is SVGAGI. The CDR3 loop spans 13 amino acids. V shed 6 bases and J shed 3 bases, with 10 bases lying between them. This chain's CDR3 is CASSQTRTDTQYF. The CDR3 region has the DNA TGTGCCAGCAGCCAAACGAGGACAGATACGCAGTATTTT.

V and J are TRBV19 and TRBJ2-6; 7 nucleotides align to TRBD1. This CDR3 is built from 16 residues. Germline-derived CDR1 and CDR2 are LNHDA and SQIVND (reference sequence). V dropped 1 base and J dropped 10; count of bases not matched to a gene: 10. CDR3 sequence (DNA): TGTGCCAGTAGTATAGGCGCCGGGACAGCCGATAACGTCCTGACTTTC. Its protein product is CASSIGAGTADNVLTF.

This clone was recorded a few times. This chain uses TRBV7-2 with TRBJ1-3; TRBD1 matches at 8 bases. The V and J ends lost 5 bases and 4 bases, in that order; junction bases with no gene match: 13. The length of the CDR3 is 17 residues. Per germline, CDR1 SGHTA and CDR2 FQGNSA. DNA of the CDR3: TGTGCCAGCAGCCCCCGCCGTCCGACAGGGGAGGGAAACACCATATATTTT. Translation: CASSPRRPTGEGNTIYF.

The gene calls are TRBV24-1 and TRBJ2-7; tentatively, D is TRBD1 (5 bases). This CDR3 region has 14 residues. The germline V gene encodes CDR1 KGHDR and CDR2 SFDVKD. The ends were cut back, 3 bases at V and 1 base at J, with 9 bases in the middle. The CDR3 nucleotides are TGTGCCACCAGTGATGGGGCAGGATCCTACGAGCAGTACTTC. Protein sequence: CATSDGAGSYEQYF.

The genes are TRBV5-4 and TRBJ1-1; D not resolved. The CDR3 covers 15 residues. The ends were cut back, 0 bases at V and 0 bases at J, with 9 bases in the middle. Germline V lookup: CDR1 SGHNT, CDR2 YYREEE (reference sequence). CDR3 sequence (DNA): TGTGCCAGCAGCTTGGCCGAGGCATTGAACACTGAAGCTTTCTTT. Translating it yields CASSLAEALNTEAFF.

This sequence joins TRBV27 and TRBJ1-2; 10 bases are a match to TRBD1. Per the germline V gene, CDR1 is MNHEY and CDR2 is SMNVEV (reference sequence). After removal of 4 bases from V and 4 bases from J, the junction contained 6 bases not matched to a gene. CDR3 length: 15 residues. CDR3 nucleotides: TGTGCCAGCAGTTACTCCGGGACAGGGGCCTATGGCTACACCTTC. Its translation: CASSYSGTGAYGYTF.

The chain couples TRBV6-2 or TRBV6-3 to TRBJ2-7, with D perhaps TRBD2 (6 bases). From germline, CDR1 is MNHEY and CDR2 SVGEGT. The CDR3 is 15 amino acids. V lost 4 bases, J lost 2 bases, and 15 bases lay in between. The CDR3 spells CASSSRPSDPYEQYF. CDR3 nucleotides: TGTGCCAGCAGTTCCCGACCTAGCGATCCCTACGAGCAGTACTTC.

The chain carries TRBV5-6 and TRBJ2-5; D call uncertain. Looked up from germline, CDR1 is SGHDT and CDR2 is YYEEEE. Trimming pared 0 bases from V and 1 base from J, leaving 4 bases between. The CDR3 length is 13 residues. The CDR3 bases are TGTGCCAGCAGCTTGGTGGCCCAAGAGACCCAGTACTTC. Its translation: CASSLVAQETQYF. The entire variable domain, with the rest obtained from reference TRBV5-6 and TRBJ2-5, is as follows: DAGVTQSPTHLIKTRGQQVTLRCSPKSGHDTVSWYQQALGQGPQFIFQYYEEEERQRGNFPDRFSGHQFPNYSSELNVNALLLGDSALYLCASSLVAQETQYFGPGTRLLVL.

This chain links TRBV19 with TRBJ2-5; TRBD2 aligns across 10 bases. Germline V gene data show CDR1 as LNHDA and CDR2 as SQIVND (reference sequence). The J segment lost 2 bases and the V segment lost 4 bases, leaving 7 bases of the junction unmatched. This CDR3 contains 16 residues. The CDR3 protein is CASSKPSGGIQETQYF. CDR3 in DNA: TGTGCCAGTAGTAAACCTAGCGGGGGTATACAAGAGACCCAGTACTTC.

This chain connects TRBV27 to TRBJ2-3; 14 bases are shared with TRBD2. Germline values: CDR1 MNHEY, CDR2 SMNVEV (reference sequence). J was trimmed by 2 bases and V by 7 bases; bases with no gene match: 11. This CDR3 is built from 18 residues. The CDR3 coding sequence is TGTGCCAGCACCTCCCGAGGGACTAGCGGGAGAAACACAGATACGCAGTATTTT. It is translated as CASTSRGTSGRNTDTQYF.

The J gene is TRBJ2-2, the V gene TRBV5-4; D possibly corresponds to TRBD1 (5 bases). CDR3 length: 16 amino acids. Germline CDR1 is SGHNT and CDR2 is YYREEE (reference sequence). Between the trimmed V and J ends, which lost 4 bases and 6 bases, there was a span of 19 bases. CDR3: CASSPPLAGSPGELFF. Here the CDR3 DNA reads TGTGCCAGCAGCCCCCCGCTGGCAGGGTCCCCCGGGGAGCTGTTTTTT.

Only one count was recorded for this clone. The chain recombines TRBV19 with TRBJ2-1, with 7 bases lining up with TRBD1. The CDR3 covers 14 residues. Losses at the gene ends were 6 bases for V and 2 bases for J; bases not matched to a gene: 4. Germline loops: CDR1 LNHDA, CDR2 SQIVND (reference sequence). The CDR3 DNA reads TGTGCCAGTAGCAGACAGGGAACCTACAATGAGCAGTTCTTC. Protein: CASSRQGTYNEQFF.

This chain connects TRBV15 to TRBJ1-1; D is unresolved. V was pared by 0 bases and J by 5 bases, with 7 bases between. Germline V gene data show CDR1 as LNHNV and CDR2 as YYDKDF (reference sequence). This CDR3 is 13 amino acids long. The CDR3 sequence is CATSREFGTEAFF. For the CDR3, the DNA is TGTGCCACCAGCAGAGAATTCGGGACTGAAGCTTTCTTT.

This clone appeared once. The CDR3 DNA is TGCAGCGTTGAAGATCCCACTGGTGGCTACACCTTC. Translation: CSVEDPTGGYTF. The J gene is TRBJ1-2, the V gene TRBV29-1; D gene uncertain. Germline V lookup: CDR1 SQVTM, CDR2 ANQGSEA. This CDR3 has 12 amino acids. With 0 bases removed from V and 7 bases from J, the gap between germline ends came to 9 bases.

The V call is TRBV4-3, the J call TRBJ2-3; 11 bases align to TRBD2. The CDR3 has 16 residues. The trim removed 2 bases at V and 5 bases at J, leaving 6 bases unmatched. CDR1 LGHNA and CDR2 YSLEER come from the germline V gene. The CDR3 DNA reads as TGCGCCAGCAGCCAAACATTAGCGGGGGGGCAAGATACGCAGTATTTT. As protein: CASSQTLAGGQDTQYF.

This chain uses TRBV15 with TRBJ1-1; 7 nucleotides agree with TRBD1. Germline V gives CDR1 LNHNV, CDR2 YYDKDF (reference sequence). The CDR3 covers 14 residues. J lost 0 bases, V lost 5 bases, and 3 bases had no gene match. The CDR3 DNA is TGTGCCACCAGCCGGGACAGACTGAACACTGAAGCTTTCTTT. Its translation is CATSRDRLNTEAFF.